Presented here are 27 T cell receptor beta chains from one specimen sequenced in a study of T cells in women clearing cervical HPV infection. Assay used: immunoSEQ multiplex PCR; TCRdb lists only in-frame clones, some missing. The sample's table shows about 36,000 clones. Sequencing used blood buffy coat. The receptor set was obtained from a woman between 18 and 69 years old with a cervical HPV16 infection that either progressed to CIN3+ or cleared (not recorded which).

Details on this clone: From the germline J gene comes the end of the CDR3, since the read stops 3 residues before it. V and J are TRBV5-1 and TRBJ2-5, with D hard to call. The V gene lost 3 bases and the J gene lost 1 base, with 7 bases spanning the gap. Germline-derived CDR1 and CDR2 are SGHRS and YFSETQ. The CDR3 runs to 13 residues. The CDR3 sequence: CASSSPGQETQYF. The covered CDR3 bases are TGCGCCAGCAGCTCGCCGGGCCAAGAGACC.

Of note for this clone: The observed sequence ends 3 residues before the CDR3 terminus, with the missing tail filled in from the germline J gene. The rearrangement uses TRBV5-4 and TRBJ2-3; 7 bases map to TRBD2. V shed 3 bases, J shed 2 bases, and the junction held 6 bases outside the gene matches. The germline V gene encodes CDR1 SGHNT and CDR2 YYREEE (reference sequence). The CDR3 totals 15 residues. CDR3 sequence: CASSWGGPSTDTQYF. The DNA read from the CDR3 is TGTGCCAGCAGCTGGGGGGGACCCTCCACAGATACG.

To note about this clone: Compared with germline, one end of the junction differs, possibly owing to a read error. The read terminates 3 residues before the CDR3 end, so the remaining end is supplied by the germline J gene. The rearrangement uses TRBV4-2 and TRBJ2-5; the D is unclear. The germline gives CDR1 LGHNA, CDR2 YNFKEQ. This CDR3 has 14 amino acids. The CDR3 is CASQWSLGQETQYF. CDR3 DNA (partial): TGCGCCAGCCAGTGGAGCCTAGGCCAAGAGACC.

The CDR3 reads CASSDIAGGPAEQYF. The sequenced part of the CDR3 DNA is TGTGCCAGCAGCGATATAGCGGGGGGCCCCGCCGAG. This sequence joins TRBV9 and TRBJ2-7, with 10 bases identical to TRBD2. The sequenced fragment ends 3 residues before the CDR3 boundary, so the rest is inferred from the germline J gene. V trimming: 3 bases; J trimming: 6 bases; junction bases outside the gene matches: 9. Germline V gene lookup returns CDR1 SGDLS and CDR2 YYNGEE. The CDR3 is made up of 15 amino acids.

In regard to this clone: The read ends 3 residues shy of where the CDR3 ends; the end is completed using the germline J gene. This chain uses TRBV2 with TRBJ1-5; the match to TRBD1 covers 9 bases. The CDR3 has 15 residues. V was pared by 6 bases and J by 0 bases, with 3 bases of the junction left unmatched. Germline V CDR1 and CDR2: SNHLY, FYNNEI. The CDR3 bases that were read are TGTGCCAGCAGCGGACAGGGGAGTAGCAATCAGCCC. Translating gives CASSGQGSSNQP. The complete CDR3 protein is CASSGQGSSNQPQHF.

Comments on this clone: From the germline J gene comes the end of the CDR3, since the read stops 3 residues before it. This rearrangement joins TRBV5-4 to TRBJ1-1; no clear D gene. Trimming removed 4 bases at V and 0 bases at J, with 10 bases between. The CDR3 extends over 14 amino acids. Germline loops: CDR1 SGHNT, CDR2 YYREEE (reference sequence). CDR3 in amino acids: CASSPPGLNTEAFF. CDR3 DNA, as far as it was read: TGTGCCAGCAGCCCCCCCGGGTTGAACACTGAA.

This chain's CDR3 is CSVREDSSGANVLTF. CDR3 DNA, as far as it was read: TGCAGCGTTCGTGAGGACAGCTCTGGGGCCAACGTC. V usage is TRBV29-1 and J usage is TRBJ2-6, with a possible D match to TRBD1 (6 bases). The read terminates 3 residues before the CDR3 end, so the remaining end is supplied by the germline J gene. V lost 5 bases, J lost 0 bases, and 11 bases lay in between. This CDR3 region has 15 residues. Germline CDR1 and CDR2: SQVTM and ANQGSEA.

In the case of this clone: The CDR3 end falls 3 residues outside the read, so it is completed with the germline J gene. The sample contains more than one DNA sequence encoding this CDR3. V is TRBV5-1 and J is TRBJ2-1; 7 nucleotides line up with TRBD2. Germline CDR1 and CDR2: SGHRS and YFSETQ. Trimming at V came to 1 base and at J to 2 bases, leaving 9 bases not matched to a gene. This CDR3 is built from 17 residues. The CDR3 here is CASSLRAGRRAYNEQFF. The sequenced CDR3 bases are TGCGCCAGCAGCTTGCGTGCCGGGAGGCGGGCCTACAATGAG.

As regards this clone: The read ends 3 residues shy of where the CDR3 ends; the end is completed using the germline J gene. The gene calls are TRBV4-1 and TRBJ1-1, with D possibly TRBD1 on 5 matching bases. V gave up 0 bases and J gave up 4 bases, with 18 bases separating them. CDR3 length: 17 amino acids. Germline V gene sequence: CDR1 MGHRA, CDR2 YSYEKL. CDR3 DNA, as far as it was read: TGCGCCAGCAGCCAAGATAGAAGGGGAGGTGGGGTCACTGAA. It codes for CASSQDRRGGGVTE. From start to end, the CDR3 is CASSQDRRGGGVTEAFF.

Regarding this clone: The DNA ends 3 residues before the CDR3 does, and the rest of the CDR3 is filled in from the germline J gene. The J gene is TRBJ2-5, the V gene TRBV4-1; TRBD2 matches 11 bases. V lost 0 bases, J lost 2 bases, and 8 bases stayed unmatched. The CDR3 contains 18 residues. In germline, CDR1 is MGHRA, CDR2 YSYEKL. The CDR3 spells CASSQDPGLAGKQETQYF. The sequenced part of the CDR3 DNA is TGCGCCAGCAGCCAAGATCCTGGACTAGCGGGCAAACAAGAGACC.

The part of the CDR3 DNA that was read is TGTGCCAGTGACTCGGACAGGGGAGACTATGGT. Translation gives CASDSDRGDYG. The complete CDR3 reads CASDSDRGDYGQYF. The rearrangement joins TRBV2 to TRBJ2-4; 9 bases map to TRBD1. The CDR3 end falls 3 residues outside the read, so it is completed with the germline J gene. There are 14 residues in the CDR3. Looked up from germline, CDR1 is SNHLY and CDR2 is FYNNEI.

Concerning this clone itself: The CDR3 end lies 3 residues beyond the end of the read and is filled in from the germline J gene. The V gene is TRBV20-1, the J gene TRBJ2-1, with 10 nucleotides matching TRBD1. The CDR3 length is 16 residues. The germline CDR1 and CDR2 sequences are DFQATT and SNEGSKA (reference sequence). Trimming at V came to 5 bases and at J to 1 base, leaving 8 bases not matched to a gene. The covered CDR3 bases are TGCAGTGCTCGTACTCGGACAGGGGGTTCCTACAATGAG. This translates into CSARTRTGGSYNE. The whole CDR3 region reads CSARTRTGGSYNEQFF.

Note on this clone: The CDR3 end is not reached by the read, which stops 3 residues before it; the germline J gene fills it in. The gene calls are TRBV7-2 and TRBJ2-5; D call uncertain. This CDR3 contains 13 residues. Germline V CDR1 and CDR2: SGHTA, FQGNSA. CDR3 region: CASSLGHTDTQYF. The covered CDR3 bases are TGTGCCAGCAGCTTGGGCCACACAGATACC.

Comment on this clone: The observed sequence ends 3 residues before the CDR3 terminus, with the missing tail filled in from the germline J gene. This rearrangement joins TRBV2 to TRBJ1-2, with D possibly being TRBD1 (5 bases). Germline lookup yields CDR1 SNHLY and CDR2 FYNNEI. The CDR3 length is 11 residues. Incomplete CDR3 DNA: TGTGCCAGCAGTGAACAGGGAGGC. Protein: CASSEQGG. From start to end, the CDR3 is CASSEQGGYTF. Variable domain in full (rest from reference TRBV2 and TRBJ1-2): EPEVTQTPSHQVTQMGQEVILRCVPISNHLYFYWYRQILGQKVEFLVSFYNNEISEKSEIFDDQFSVERPDGSNFTLKIRSTKLEDSAMYFCASSEQGGYTFGSGTRLTVV.

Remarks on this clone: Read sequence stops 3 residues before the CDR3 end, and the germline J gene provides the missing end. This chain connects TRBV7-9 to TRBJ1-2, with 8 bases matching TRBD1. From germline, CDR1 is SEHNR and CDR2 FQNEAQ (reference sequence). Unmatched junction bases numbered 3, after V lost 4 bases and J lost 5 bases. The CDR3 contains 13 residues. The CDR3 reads CASSSTGAYGYTF. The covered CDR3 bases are TGTGCCAGCAGCTCGACAGGGGCATATGGC.

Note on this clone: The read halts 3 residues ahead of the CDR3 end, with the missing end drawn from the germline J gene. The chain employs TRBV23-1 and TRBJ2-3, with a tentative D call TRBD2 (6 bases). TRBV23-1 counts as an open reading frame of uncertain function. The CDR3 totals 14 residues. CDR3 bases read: TGCGCCAGCAGTCCCCGGGGGATCCCAAAGCCG. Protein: CASSPRGIPKP. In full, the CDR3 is CASSPRGIPKPQYF.

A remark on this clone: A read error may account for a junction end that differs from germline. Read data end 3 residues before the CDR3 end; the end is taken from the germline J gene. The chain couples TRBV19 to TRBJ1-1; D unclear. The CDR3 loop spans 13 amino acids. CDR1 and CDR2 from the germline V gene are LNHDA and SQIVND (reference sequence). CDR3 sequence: CARSAARNTEAFF. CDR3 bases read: TGTGCCCGTAGCGCGGCCCGGAACACTGAA. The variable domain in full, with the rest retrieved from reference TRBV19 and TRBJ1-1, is DGGITQSPKYLFRKEGQNVTLSCEQNLNHDAMYWYRQDPGQGLRLIYYSQIVNDFQKGDIAEGYSVSREKKESFPLTVTSAQKNPTAFYLCARSAARNTEAFFGQGTRLTVV.

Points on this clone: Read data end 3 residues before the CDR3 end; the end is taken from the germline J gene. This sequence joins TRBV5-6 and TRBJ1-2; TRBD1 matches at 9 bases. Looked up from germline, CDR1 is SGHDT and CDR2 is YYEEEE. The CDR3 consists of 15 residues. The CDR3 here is CASSLVGTGGRGYTF. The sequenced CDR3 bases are TGTGCCAGCAGCTTGGTTGGAACAGGGGGCCGGGGC.

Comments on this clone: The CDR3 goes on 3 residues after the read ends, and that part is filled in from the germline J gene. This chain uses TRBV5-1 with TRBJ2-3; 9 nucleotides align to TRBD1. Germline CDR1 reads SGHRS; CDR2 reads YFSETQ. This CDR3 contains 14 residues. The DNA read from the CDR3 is TGCGCCAGCAGCTTAGGACAGGGGAATCAGCCG. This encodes CASSLGQGNQP. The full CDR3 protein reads CASSLGQGNQPQYF.

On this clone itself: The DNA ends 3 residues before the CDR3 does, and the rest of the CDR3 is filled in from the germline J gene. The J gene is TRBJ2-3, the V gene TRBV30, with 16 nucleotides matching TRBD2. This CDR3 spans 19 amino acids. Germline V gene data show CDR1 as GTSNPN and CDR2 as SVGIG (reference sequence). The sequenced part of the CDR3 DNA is TGTGCCTGGAGTGTTACGTGGGGGACTAGCGGGGGGGGCCAGGAGACG. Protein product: CAWSVTWGTSGGGQET. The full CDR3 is CAWSVTWGTSGGGQETQYF.

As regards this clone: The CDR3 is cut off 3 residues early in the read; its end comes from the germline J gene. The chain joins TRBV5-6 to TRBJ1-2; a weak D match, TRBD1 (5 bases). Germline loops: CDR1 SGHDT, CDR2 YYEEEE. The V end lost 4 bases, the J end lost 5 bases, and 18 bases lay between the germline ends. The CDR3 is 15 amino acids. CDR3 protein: CASSGVDGASYGYTF. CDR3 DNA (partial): TGTGCCAGCAGCGGGGTTGATGGGGCCTCGTATGGC.

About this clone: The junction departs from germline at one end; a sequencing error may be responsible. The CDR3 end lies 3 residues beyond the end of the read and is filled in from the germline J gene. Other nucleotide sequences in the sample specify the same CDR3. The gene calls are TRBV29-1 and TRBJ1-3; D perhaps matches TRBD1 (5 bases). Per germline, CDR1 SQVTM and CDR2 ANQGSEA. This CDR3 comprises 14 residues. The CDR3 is CSGLGGNSGNTIYF. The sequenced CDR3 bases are TGCAGCGGGCTGGGGGGAAACTCTGGAAACACA.

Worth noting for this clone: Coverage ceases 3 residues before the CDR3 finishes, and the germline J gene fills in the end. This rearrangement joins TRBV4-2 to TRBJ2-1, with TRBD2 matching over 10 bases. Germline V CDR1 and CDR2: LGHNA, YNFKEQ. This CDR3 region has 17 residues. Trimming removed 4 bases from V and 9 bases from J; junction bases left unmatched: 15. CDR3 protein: CASSLILAGRADGEQFF. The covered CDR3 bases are TGTGCCAGCAGCCTAATACTAGCGGGACGGGCGGACGGTGAG.

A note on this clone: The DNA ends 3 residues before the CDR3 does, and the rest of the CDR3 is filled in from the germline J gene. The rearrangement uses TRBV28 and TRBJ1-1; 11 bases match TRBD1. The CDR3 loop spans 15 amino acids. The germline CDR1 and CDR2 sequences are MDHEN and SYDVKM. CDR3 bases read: TGTGCCAGCAGTGGAGGACAGGGGGCAGTATACGGA. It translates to CASSGGQGAVYG. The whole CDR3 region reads CASSGGQGAVYGAFF.

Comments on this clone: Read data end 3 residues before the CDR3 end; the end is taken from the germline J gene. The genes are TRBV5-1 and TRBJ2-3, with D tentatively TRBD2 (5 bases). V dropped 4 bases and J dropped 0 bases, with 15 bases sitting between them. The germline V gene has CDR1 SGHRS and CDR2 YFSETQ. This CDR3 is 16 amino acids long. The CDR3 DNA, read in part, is TGCGCCAGCAGCCTTGGCGGACTTCCTAGCACAGATACG. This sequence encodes CASSLGGLPSTDT. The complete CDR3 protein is CASSLGGLPSTDTQYF.

The part of the CDR3 DNA that was read is TGTGCCAGCAGCTTGCGAAACGACTATGGC. It encodes CASSLRNDYG. The CDR3 in full is CASSLRNDYGYTF. The chain joins TRBV7-9 to TRBJ1-2; D gene unclear. The CDR3 goes on 3 residues after the read ends, and that part is filled in from the germline J gene. Trimming left V 3 bases short and J 3 bases short, with 8 bases between. The CDR3 extends over 13 amino acids. Germline loops: CDR1 SEHNR, CDR2 FQNEAQ (reference sequence).

The CDR3 bases that were read are TGTGCCAGTAAAGACAGCGGGGGACCTTACAATGAC. Translation: CASKDSGGPYND. The entire CDR3 reads CASKDSGGPYNDYTF. The chain carries TRBV19 and TRBJ1-2; possibly TRBD1 for D (5 bases). The read is 3 residues too short to cover the CDR3 end, so that end is filled in from the germline J gene. Germline V gene data show CDR1 as LNHDA and CDR2 as SQIVND (reference sequence). The CDR3 sequence is 15 residues long. Variable domain in full (rest from reference TRBV19 and TRBJ1-2): DGGITQSPKYLFRKEGQNVTLSCEQNLNHDAMYWYRQDPGQGLRLIYYSQIVNDFQKGDIAEGYSVSREKKESFPLTVTSAQKNPTAFYLCASKDSGGPYNDYTFGSGTRLTVV.